This T cell receptor (beta chain) was recorded in a study of blood T cell repertoires in COVID-19. Study processing details: Amplification from reference gene primers served as the basis for estimated nucleated cell counts. Profiling relied on immunoSEQ multiplex PCR, and the TCRdb table lists in-frame clones only, not all of them. Clone size and V and J calls were adopted from that table, with D and trimming inferred from the DNA. The sample holds roughly 300,000 clones, approximately 80% seen once. This clone was observed once. This CDR3 has 14 amino acids. Between the trimmed V and J ends, which lost 0 bases and 8 bases, there was a span of 9 bases. CDR1 SGHRS and CDR2 YFSETQ come from the germline V gene.

The V gene is TRBV5-1, the J gene TRBJ1-6; D remains ambiguous. This receptor was taken from a woman aged 60 to 75 with active or convalescent COVID-19. Sample: peripheral blood. CDR3 sequence reads: CASSLGTGDSPLHF. The CDR3 DNA is TGCGCCAGCAGCTTGGGGACGGGAGATTCACCCCTCCACTTT.